This T cell receptor beta chain is from a study of neurological immune-mediated disorders. Germline CDR1 is SGHTA and CDR2 is FQGTGA. The CDR3 covers 13 residues. V was pared by 2 bases and J by 5 bases, with 9 bases between. TCRdb re-derived calls from the 5' RACE reads in MiXCR, one entry per CDR3 protein. The sample has some 48,000 distinct CDR3 sequences, 10% seen once. This clonotype was counted ten times or more. The receptor comes from a woman aged 40 to 50 with HTLV-1-associated myelopathy (HAM/TSP). The rearrangement links TRBV7-3 to TRBJ2-5; no clear D. The material sequenced was PBMCs. The CDR3 loop reads CASSLEQRETQYF. In DNA form, the CDR3 reads TGTGCCAGCAGCTTAGAACAACGGGAGACCCAGTACTTC.